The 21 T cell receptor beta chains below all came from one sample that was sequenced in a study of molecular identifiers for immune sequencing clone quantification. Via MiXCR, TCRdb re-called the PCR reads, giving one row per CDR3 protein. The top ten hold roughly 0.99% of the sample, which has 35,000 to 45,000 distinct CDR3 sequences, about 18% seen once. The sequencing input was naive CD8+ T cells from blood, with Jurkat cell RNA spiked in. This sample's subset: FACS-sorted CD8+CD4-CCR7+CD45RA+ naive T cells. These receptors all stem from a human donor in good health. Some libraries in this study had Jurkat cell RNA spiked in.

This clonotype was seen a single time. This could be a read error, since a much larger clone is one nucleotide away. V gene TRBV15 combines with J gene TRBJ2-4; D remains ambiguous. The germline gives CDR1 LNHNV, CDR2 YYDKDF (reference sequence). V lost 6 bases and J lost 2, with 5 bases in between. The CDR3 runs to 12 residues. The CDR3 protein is CATRVSKNIQYF. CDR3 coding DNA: TGTGCCACCAGAGTTTCCAAAAACATTCAGTACTTC.

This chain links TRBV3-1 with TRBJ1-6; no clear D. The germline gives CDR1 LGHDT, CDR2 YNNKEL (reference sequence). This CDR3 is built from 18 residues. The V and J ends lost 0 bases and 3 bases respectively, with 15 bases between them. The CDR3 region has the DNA TGTGCCAGCAGCCAAGATCGCACGGCATCTCTCTATAATTCACCCCTCCACTTT. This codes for CASSQDRTASLYNSPLHF.

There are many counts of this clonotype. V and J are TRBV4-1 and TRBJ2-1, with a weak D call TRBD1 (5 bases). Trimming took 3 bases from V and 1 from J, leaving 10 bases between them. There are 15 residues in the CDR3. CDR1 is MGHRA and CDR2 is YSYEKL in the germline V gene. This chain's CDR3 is CASSHSRVSYNEQFF. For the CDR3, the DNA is TGCGCCAGCAGCCATTCCAGGGTATCCTACAATGAGCAGTTCTTC.

Here the CDR3 reads CASSYSGPEPSYEQYF. The CDR3 region has the DNA TGTGCCAGCAGTTACTCGGGCCCCGAACCCTCCTACGAGCAGTACTTC. The chain combines TRBV6-5 with TRBJ2-7; D remains unclear. The CDR3 runs to 16 residues. Germline V lookup: CDR1 MNHEY, CDR2 SVGAGI. V was trimmed by 0 bases and J by 0 bases, leaving 12 bases between them.

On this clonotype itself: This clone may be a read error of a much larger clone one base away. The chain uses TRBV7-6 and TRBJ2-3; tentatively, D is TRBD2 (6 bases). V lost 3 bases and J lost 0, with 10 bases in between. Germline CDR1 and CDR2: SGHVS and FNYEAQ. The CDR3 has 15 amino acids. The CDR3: CASSFVGSSTDTQYF. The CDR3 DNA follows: TGTGCCAGCAGCTTTGTCGGGAGTAGCACAGATACGCAGTATTTT. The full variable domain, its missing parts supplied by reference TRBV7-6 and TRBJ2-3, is GAGVSQSPRYKVTKRGQDVALRCDPISGHVSLYWYRQALGQGPEFLTYFNYEAQQDKSGLPNDRFSAERPEGSISTLTIQRTEQRDSAMYRCASSFVGSSTDTQYFGPGTRLTVL.

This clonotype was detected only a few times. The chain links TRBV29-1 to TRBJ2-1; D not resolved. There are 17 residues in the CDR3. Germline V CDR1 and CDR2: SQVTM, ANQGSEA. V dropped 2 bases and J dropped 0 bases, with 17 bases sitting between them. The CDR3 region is CSVESASWKSSYNEQFF. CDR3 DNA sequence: TGCAGCGTTGAAAGCGCTTCGTGGAAAAGCTCCTACAATGAGCAGTTCTTC.

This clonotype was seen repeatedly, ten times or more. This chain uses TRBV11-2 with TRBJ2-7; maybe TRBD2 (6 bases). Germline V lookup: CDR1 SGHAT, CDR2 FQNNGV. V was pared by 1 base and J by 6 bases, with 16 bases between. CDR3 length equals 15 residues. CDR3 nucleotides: TGTGCCAGCAGCTTAGGAGGCGGGGTGGACCGCGAGCAGTACTTC. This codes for CASSLGGGVDREQYF.

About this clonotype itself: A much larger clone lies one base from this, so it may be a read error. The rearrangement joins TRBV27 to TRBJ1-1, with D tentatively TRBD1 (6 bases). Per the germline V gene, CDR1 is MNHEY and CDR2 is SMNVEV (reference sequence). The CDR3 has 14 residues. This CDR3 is CASSLSRGGTEASF. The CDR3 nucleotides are TGTGCCAGCAGTTTAAGCAGGGGAGGCACTGAAGCTTCCTTT.

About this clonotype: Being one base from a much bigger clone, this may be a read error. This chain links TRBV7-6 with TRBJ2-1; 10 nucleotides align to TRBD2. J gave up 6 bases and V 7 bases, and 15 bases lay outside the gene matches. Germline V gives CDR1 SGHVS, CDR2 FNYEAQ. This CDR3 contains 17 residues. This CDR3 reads CASTHLPSSGSSNEQFF. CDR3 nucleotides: TGTGCCAGCACCCATCTCCCCTCTAGCGGGAGTAGCAATGAGCAGTTCTTC.

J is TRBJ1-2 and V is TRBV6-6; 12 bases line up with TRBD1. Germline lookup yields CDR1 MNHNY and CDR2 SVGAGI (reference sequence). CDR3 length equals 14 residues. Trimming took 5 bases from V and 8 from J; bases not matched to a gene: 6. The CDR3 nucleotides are TGTGCCAGCAGTGGATGGGACAGGGGGCAAGGCTACACCTTC. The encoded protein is CASSGWDRGQGYTF.

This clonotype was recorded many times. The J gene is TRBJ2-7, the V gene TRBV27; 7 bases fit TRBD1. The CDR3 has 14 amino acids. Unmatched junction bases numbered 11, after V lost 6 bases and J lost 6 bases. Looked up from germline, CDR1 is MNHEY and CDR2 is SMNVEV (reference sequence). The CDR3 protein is CASSLGTANSEQYF. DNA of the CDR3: TGTGCCAGCAGCCTGGGGACAGCAAATTCCGAGCAGTACTTC.

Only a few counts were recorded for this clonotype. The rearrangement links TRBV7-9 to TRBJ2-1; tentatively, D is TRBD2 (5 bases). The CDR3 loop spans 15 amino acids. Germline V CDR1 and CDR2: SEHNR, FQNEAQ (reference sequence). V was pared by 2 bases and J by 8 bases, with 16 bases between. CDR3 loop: CASSLSWTAGDEQFF. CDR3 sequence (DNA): TGTGCCAGCAGCTTATCATGGACCGCCGGGGATGAGCAGTTCTTC.

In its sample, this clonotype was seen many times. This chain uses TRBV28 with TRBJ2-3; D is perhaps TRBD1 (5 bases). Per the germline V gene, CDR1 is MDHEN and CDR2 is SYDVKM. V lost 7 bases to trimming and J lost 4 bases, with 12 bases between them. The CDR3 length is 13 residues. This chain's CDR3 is CASTSGPADTQYF. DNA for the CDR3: TGTGCCAGCACCTCAGGGCCTGCAGATACGCAGTATTTT.

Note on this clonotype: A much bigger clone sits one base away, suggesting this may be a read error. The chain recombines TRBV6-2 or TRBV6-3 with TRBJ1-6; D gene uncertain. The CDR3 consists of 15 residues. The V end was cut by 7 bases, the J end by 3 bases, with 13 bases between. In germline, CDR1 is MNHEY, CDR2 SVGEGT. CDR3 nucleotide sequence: TGTGCCAGCACCATGGGCAACAACTATAATTCACCCCTCCACTTT. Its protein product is CASTMGNNYNSPLHF.

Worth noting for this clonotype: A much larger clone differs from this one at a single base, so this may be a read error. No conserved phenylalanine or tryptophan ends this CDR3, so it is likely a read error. The CDR3 DNA reads as TGTGCCAGCAGTTACTTGATAGCGGGGACCAACACAGATACGCAGTATCTT. It encodes CASSYLIAGTNTDTQYL. The chain links TRBV6-2 or TRBV6-3 to TRBJ2-3, with TRBD2 matching over 8 bases. The CDR3 covers 17 residues. V shed 1 base, J shed 2 bases, and the junction held 8 bases outside the gene matches. In germline, CDR1 is MNHEY, CDR2 SVGEGT.

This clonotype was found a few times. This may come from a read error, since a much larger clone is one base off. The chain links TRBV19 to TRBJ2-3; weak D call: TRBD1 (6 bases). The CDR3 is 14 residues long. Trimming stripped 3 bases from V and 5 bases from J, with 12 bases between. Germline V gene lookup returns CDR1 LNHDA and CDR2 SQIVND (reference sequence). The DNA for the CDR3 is TGTGCCAGTAGTATCGGACAGTGTCTAGATACGCAGTATTTT. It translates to CASSIGQCLDTQYF. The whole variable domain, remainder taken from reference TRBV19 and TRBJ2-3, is DGGITQSPKYLFRKEGQNVTLSCEQNLNHDAMYWYRQDPGQGLRLIYYSQIVNDFQKGDIAEGYSVSREKKESFPLTVTSAQKNPTAFYLCASSIGQCLDTQYFGPGTRLTVL.

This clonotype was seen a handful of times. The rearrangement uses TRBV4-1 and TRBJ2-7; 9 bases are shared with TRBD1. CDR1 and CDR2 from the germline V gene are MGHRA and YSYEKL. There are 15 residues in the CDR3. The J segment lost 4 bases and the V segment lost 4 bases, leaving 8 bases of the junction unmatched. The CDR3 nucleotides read TGCGCCAGCAGCCTTTCCGGGACAGGGCTTTACGAGCAGTACTTC. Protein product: CASSLSGTGLYEQYF.

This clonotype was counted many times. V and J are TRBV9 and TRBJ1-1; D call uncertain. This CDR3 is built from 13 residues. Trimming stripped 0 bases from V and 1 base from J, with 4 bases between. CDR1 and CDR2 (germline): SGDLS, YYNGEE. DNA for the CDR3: TGTGCCAGCAGCGTAGCTGCGAACACTGAAGCTTTCTTT. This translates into CASSVAANTEAFF.

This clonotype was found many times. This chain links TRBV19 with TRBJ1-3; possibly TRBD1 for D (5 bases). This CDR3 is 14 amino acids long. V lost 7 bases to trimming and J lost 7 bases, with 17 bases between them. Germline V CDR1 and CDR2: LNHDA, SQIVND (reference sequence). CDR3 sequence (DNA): TGTGCCAGTACTATGGGTAGGGGCTTCAACACCATATATTTT. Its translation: CASTMGRGFNTIYF.

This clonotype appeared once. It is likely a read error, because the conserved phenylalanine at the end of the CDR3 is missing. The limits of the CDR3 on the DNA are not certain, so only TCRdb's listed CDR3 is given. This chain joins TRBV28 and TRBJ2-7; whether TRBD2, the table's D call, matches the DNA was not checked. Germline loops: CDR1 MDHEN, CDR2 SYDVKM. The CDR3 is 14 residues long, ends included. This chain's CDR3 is CASSQGLAAYEQHS.

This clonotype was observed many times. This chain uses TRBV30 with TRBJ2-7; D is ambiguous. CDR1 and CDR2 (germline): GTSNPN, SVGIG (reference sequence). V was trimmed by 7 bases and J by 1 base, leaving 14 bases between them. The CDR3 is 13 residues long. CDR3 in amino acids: CASTGLISYEQYF. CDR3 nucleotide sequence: TGTGCCTCGACCGGCCTGATTTCCTACGAGCAGTACTTC.